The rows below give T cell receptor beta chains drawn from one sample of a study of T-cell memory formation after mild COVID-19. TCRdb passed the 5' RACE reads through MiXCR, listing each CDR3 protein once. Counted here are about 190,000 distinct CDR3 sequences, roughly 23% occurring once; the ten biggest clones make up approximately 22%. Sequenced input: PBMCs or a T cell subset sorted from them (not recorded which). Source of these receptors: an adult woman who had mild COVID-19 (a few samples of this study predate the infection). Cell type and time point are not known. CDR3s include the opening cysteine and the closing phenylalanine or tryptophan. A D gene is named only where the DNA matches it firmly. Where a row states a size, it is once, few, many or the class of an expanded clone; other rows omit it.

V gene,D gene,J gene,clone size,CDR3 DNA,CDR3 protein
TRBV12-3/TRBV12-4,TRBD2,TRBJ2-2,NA,TGTGCAAGCAGTCAGACTAGCGGGGCGAACACCGGGGAGCTGTTTTTT,CASSQTSGANTGELFF
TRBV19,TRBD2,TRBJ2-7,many,TGTGCCAGTAGCGCGGGAGTTGGCTACGAGCAGTACTTC,CASSAGVGYEQYF
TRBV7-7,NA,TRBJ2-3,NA,TGTGCTAGCAGCTTAGCGAGCCGCGCAGTGAGCACAGATACGCAGTATTTT,CASSLASRAVSTDTQYF
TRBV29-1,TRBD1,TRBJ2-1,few,TGCAGCGTTGCCCCGACAGGGATCTACAATGAGCAGTTCTTC,CSVAPTGIYNEQFF
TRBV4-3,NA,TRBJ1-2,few,TGCGCCAGCAGCCAAGATCCTAGGGGCGCGAGGGATGGCTACACCTTC,CASSQDPRGARDGYTF
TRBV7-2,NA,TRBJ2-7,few,TGTGCCAGCAGCTCCGTTTCTTCCTACGAGCAGTACTTC,CASSSVSSYEQYF
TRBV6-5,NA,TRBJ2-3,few,TGTGCCAGCAGGGGGGGAGATACGCAGTATTTT,CASRGGDTQYF
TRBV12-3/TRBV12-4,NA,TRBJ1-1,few,TGTGCCAGCAGCCATGGGCTGAACACTGAAGCTTTCTTT,CASSHGLNTEAFF
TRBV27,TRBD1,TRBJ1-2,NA,TGTGCCAGCAGTTCTCGGACAGGCTTTGGCTACACCTTC,CASSSRTGFGYTF
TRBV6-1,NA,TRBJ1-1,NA,TGTGCCAGCAGTGAAACAGAGGCAGGGCCCCCTTTCTTT,CASSETEAGPPFF
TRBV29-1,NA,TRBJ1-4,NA,TGCAGCGTTGTTCTAAGGGGCCGAGAAAAACTGTTTTTT,CSVVLRGREKLFF
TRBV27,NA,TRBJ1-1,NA,TGTGCCAGCAACGGGACGGTTGAAGCTTTCTTT,CASNGTVEAFF
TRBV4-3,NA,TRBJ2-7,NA,TGCGCCAGCAGCCAAGATTGGCGGGGCTACGAGCAGTACTTC,CASSQDWRGYEQYF
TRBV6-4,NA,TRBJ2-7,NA,TGTGCCAGCAGCATTTTCGGAGGCTACGAGCAGTACTTC,CASSIFGGYEQYF
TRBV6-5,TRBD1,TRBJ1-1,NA,TGTGCCAGCAGTTACTTATACAGGGGGCAGGGCACTGAAGATTTCTTT,CASSYLYRGQGTEDFF
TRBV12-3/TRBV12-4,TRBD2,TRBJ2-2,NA,TGTGCCAGCAGTTGGACTAGCGGCTTCACCGGGGAGCTGTTTTTT,CASSWTSGFTGELFF
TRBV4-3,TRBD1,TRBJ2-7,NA,TGCGCCAGCAGCCGGGACAGGGGGCCGCAGCTATACGAGCAGTACTTC,CASSRDRGPQLYEQYF
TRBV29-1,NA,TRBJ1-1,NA,TGCAGCGTTGAAGACAGGCTTTTAGCTTTCTTT,CSVEDRLLAFF
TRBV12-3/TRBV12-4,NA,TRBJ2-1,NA,TGTGCCAGCAGTTTAAGCGGGAAGGGGGGAGGTGAGCAGTTCTTC,CASSLSGKGGGEQFF
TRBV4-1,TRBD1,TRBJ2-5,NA,TGCGCCAGCAGCCAAGAACCGCAGGGGGCTGGAGAGACCCAGTACTTC,CASSQEPQGAGETQYF
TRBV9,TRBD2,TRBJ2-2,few,TGTGCCAGCAGTGAGCGGGAGTCGCACACCGGGGAGCTGTTTTTT,CASSERESHTGELFF
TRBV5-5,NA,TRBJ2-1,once,TGTGCCAGCAGCCCCCTCGGCAGGGGTTTATACAATGAGCAGTTCTTC,CASSPLGRGLYNEQFF
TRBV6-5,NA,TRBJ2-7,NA,TGTGCCAGCAGTTACGGGTGGGAGGCCAGCTCCTACGAGCAGTACTTC,CASSYGWEASSYEQYF
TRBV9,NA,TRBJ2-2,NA,TGTGCCAGTTCCATGGTATCGGAAGGGGAGCTGTTTTTT,CASSMVSEGELFF
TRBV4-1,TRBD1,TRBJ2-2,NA,TGCGCCAGCAGCCAAGAACCTTGGGACAGCCGGGAGCTGTTTTTT,CASSQEPWDSRELFF
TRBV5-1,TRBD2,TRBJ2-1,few,TGCGCCAGCAGCTTGGCTGAGACTAGCGGTGATGAGCAGTTCTTC,CASSLAETSGDEQFF
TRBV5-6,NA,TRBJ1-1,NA,TGTGCCAGCAGCGTCGGGATGGAAGCTTTCTTT,CASSVGMEAFF
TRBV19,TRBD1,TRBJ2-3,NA,TGTGCCAGTAGTATGACAGGGGGCAGAACAGATACGCAGTATTTT,CASSMTGGRTDTQYF
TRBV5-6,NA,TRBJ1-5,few,TGTGCCAGCAGCTTAGGGTGGAATCAGCCCCAGCATTTT,CASSLGWNQPQHF
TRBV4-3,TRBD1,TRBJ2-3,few,TGCGCCAGCAGCCAATCAAGGGGACAGGGGAAGACAGATACGCAGTATTTT,CASSQSRGQGKTDTQYF
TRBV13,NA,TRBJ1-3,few,TGTGCCAGCAGCTTTTTCCAGGGGCAGGGTGGAAACACCATATATTTT,CASSFFQGQGGNTIYF
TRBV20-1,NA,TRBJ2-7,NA,TGCAGTGCTAGAGAGCTCCGGGACCTCTACTCCTACGAGCAGTACTTC,CSARELRDLYSYEQYF
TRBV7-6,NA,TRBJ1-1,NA,TGTGCCAGCAGCTCCGGGGCGGATAACACTGAAGCTTTCTTT,CASSSGADNTEAFF
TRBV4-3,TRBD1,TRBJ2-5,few,TGCGCCAGCAGCCGCGCACAGGGGTGGGGTGAGACCCAGTACTTC,CASSRAQGWGETQYF
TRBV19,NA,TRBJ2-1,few,TGTGCCAGTAGTATCGGGAGTTCCTACAATGAGCAGTTCTTC,CASSIGSSYNEQFF
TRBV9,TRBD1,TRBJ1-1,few,TGTGCCAGCAGCGGACCAGGGGGGAACACTGAAGCTTTCTTT,CASSGPGGNTEAFF
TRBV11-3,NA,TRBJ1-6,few,TGTGCCAGCAGCTTCGGCGCAGGGCCCCTCCACTTT,CASSFGAGPLHF
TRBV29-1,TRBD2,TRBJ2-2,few,TGCAGCGTGGGATCCGGGACTACGAACACCGGGGAGCTGTTTTTT,CSVGSGTTNTGELFF
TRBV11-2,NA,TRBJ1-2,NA,TGTGCCGTCCCCTCCCACCTGGGTTTCTATGGCTACACCTTC,CAVPSHLGFYGYTF
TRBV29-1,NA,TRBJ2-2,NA,TGCACGGCAGGCACCGGGGAGCTGTTTTTT,CTAGTGELFF
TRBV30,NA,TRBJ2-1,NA,TGTGCCTCGGGGAAGGGGGATGAGCAGTTCTTC,CASGKGDEQFF
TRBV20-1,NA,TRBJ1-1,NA,TGCAGTGCTAGGCCAAAGGACACTGAAGCTTTCTTT,CSARPKDTEAFF
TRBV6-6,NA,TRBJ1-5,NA,TGTGCCAGCAGTTCCGGGCCTCATCAGCCCCAGCATTTT,CASSSGPHQPQHF
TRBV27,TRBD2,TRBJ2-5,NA,TGTGCCAGCAGCCTAGCGGGAGGTCCACAAGAGACCCAGTACTTC,CASSLAGGPQETQYF
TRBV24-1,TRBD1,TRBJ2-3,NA,TGTGCCACCAGTGAACCGGGGACAGCCACAGATACGCAGTATTTT,CATSEPGTATDTQYF
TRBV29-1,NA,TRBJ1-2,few,TGCAGCGTTGAAGTAGGGGACTATGGCTACACCTTC,CSVEVGDYGYTF
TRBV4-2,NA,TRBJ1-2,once,TGTGCCAGCAGCCCCTGGCGGGGGTTATGGTATGGCTACACCTTC,CASSPWRGLWYGYTF
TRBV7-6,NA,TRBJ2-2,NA,TGTGCCAGCAGCTTAGCACTTATCTCGGGAGTCGACACCGGGGAGCTGTTTTTT,CASSLALISGVDTGELFF
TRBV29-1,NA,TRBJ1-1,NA,TGCAGCTCTCTGGGGGGGCGGGGCACTGAAGCTTTCTTT,CSSLGGRGTEAFF
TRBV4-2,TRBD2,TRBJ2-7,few,TGTGCCAGCAGCTCCCCCGGGACTAGCGGGAGTGGTTCCTACGAGCAGTACTTC,CASSSPGTSGSGSYEQYF